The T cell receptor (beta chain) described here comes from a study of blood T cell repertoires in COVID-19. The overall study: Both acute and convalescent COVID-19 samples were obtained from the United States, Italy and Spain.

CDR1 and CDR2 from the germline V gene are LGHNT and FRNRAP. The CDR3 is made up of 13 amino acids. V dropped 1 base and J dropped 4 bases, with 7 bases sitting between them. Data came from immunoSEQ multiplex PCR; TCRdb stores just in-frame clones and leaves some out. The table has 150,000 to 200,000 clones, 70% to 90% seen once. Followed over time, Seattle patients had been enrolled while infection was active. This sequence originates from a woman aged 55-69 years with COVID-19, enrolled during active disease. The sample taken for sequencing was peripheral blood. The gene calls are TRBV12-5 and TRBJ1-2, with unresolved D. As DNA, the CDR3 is TGTGCTAGTGGTTTGGGGAGTGTCTATGGCTACACCTTC. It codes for CASGLGSVYGYTF.